This T cell receptor (beta chain) is drawn from a study of T cell repertoires in cytomegalovirus infection. Overall study: Both CMV infection and a matching HLA type were indicated by public TCR beta signatures.

This clonotype was seen many times. One entry per CDR3 protein, called by TCRdb with MiXCR from the reads. The repertoire has more than 200,000 distinct CDR3 sequences, roughly 10% of them found once; the top ten carry around 15%. The CDR3 runs to 15 residues. Looked up from germline, CDR1 is SGHTA and CDR2 is FQGNSA. After removal of 4 bases from V and 3 bases from J, the junction contained 9 bases not matched to a gene. This chain joins TRBV7-2 and TRBJ2-7, with 7 bases lining up with TRBD1. The sequencing input was PBMCs. The source of this sequence is a human donor in good health (CMV status not recorded). Some clones in this sample may be carry-over from other donors' samples. Written as DNA, the CDR3 is TGTGCCAGCAGCTCAGTCGGGACAGCGCTCTACGAGCAGTACTTC. Its protein product is CASSSVGTALYEQYF. The entire variable domain, with the rest obtained from reference TRBV7-2 and TRBJ2-7, is as follows: GAGVSQSPSNKVTEKGKDVELRCDPISGHTALYWYRQSLGQGLEFLIYFQGNSAPDKSGLPSDRFSAERTGGSVSTLTIQRTQQEDSAVYLCASSSVGTALYEQYFGPGTRLTVT.